The clone carrying this T cell receptor (beta chain) was observed many times. The CDR3 spans 15 residues. V was trimmed by 5 bases and J by 1 base, leaving 14 bases between them. TCRdb itself ran the reads through MiXCR, one entry per CDR3 protein. The data contain about 740,000 distinct CDR3 sequences, approximately 40% of them singletons. This record belongs to a study of T cell repertoires in cytomegalovirus infection. Study details: CMV infection plus the matching HLA type was flagged by public TCR beta signatures.

The V and J genes are TRBV12-3 or TRBV12-4 and TRBJ1-1; possibly TRBD1 for D (5 bases). The origin of this receptor is a human donor in good health (CMV status not recorded). Some clones in this sample may be carry-over from other donors' samples. Sequenced: PBMCs. The CDR3 sequence: CASSLLGGRNTEAFF. The DNA for the CDR3 is TGTGCCAGCAGTCTACTCGGGGGTCGGAACACTGAAGCTTTCTTT.